Sequencing of this TCR beta chain was carried out in a study of cytomegalovirus exposure and HLA in healthy donors. Worth noting for this clone: No antigen is known for it.

Among the roughly 120 subjects of the validation cohort, separate from the approximately 660-subject first cohort, were the donors. The V gene end was trimmed by 4 bases and the J gene end by 6 bases; junction bases not matched to a gene: 13. The germline V gene has CDR1 SGHRS and CDR2 YFSETQ. The CDR3 extends over 19 amino acids. The repertoire was sequenced with immunoSEQ multiplex PCR; TCRdb's copy has only in-frame clones and lacks some. The table has roughly 130,000 clones, 80% to 90% seen once; the top ten hold around 6%. Notes on the study in general: Accounts indicate the classifier identified cytomegalovirus status with strong specificity and sensitivity. Overall, approximately 150 TCR beta chains were annotated as cytomegalovirus-associated.

The sequence was obtained from a woman under 40 in good health and CMV-seropositive. This chain links TRBV5-1 with TRBJ2-2, with 15 bases identical to TRBD2. The sequenced sample was PBMCs. CDR3 sequence: CASSRGLAGGLFSAGELFF. The CDR3 DNA sequence: TGCGCCAGCAGCCGTGGACTAGCGGGAGGGCTATTTTCTGCCGGGGAGCTGTTTTTT.